The 8 T cell receptor beta chains below come from one sample, sequenced in a study of blood T cell repertoires in COVID-19. Profiling relied on immunoSEQ multiplex PCR, and the TCRdb table lists in-frame clones only, not all of them. The data hold approximately 240,000 clones, with around four fifths observed a single time. The sample taken for sequencing was peripheral blood. All receptors derive from a man aged 50-59 years with acute or convalescent COVID-19.

The CDR3 DNA reads TGTGCCAGCAGTTACACGCGGAACCTCTACACTGAAGCTTTCTTT. Protein: CASSYTRNLYTEAFF. J is TRBJ1-1 and V is TRBV6-5; D remains ambiguous. This CDR3 has 15 amino acids. Trimming took off 2 bases at V and 3 bases at J, with 13 bases between the two ends. Germline CDR1 MNHEY, CDR2 SVGAGI.

The chain recombines TRBV10-3 with TRBJ2-5; 10 bases are a match to TRBD1. The CDR3 is made up of 15 amino acids. The germline V gene encodes CDR1 ENHRY and CDR2 SYGVKD. With V trimmed by 7 bases and J by 2 bases, 7 bases remained unmatched. The CDR3 DNA reads TGTGCCATCAAACCGGGACAGGGGTCACAAGAGACCCAGTACTTC. Translating gives CAIKPGQGSQETQYF.

The J gene is TRBJ1-4, the V gene TRBV10-2, with D hard to call. The germline CDR1 and CDR2 sequences are WSHSY and SAAADI. V lost 2 bases and J lost 8, with 6 bases in between. There are 12 residues in the CDR3. The CDR3 DNA reads TGCGCCAGCAGTGAGAGAGCCGAAAAACTGTTTTTT. Its translation is CASSERAEKLFF.

This clone was detected once. The chain links TRBV9 to TRBJ1-1, with TRBD1 identical over 10 bases. The CDR3 extends over 14 amino acids. Germline loops: CDR1 SGDLS, CDR2 YYNGEE. Trimming took 4 bases from V and 4 from J; bases not matched to a gene: 4. CDR3: CASSPGTGVTEAFF. The CDR3, as DNA: TGTGCCAGCAGCCCAGGGACAGGGGTCACTGAAGCTTTCTTT.

This clone occurred once. Germline and junction disagree at one end, which may indicate a read error. The chain carries TRBV30 and TRBJ1-6; no clear D gene. CDR1 is GTSNPN and CDR2 is SVGIG in the germline V gene (reference sequence). There are 13 residues in the CDR3. CDR3 sequence (DNA): TGTGCCGGCGACTCAGCAGAGGGTTCATCCCTCCACTTT. The encoded protein is CAGDSAEGSSLHF. The whole variable domain, filled in from reference TRBV30 and TRBJ1-6, reads SQTIHQWPATLVQPVGSPLSLECTVEGTSNPNLYWYRQAAGRGLQLLFYSVGIGQISSEVPQNLSASRPQDRQFILSSKKLLLSDSGFYLCAGDSAEGSSLHFGNGTRLTVT.

The genes are TRBV7-3 and TRBJ2-1, with D tentatively TRBD2 (6 bases). Germline V lookup: CDR1 SGHTA, CDR2 FQGTGA. This CDR3 contains 14 residues. Trimming took 3 bases from V and 4 from J, leaving 10 bases between them. The CDR3 DNA reads as TGTGCCAGCAGCTTGGGAGGAGGGTACAATGAGCAGTTCTTC. Encoded protein: CASSLGGGYNEQFF.

This clone has just a few counts. The chain links TRBV28 to TRBJ2-1, with D maybe TRBD1 (6 bases). CDR3 length: 15 amino acids. Germline V gene lookup returns CDR1 MDHEN and CDR2 SYDVKM. Trimming removed 1 base at V and 3 bases at J, with 10 bases between. CDR3 sequence (DNA): TGTGCCAGCAGTTTATACAGGGTGGGCTACAATGAGCAGTTCTTC. Its translation is CASSLYRVGYNEQFF.

This clone was observed a single time. The chain combines TRBV30 with TRBJ1-2, with 8 bases aligning to TRBD1. The CDR3 is 13 amino acids. Germline assignment: CDR1 GTSNPN and CDR2 SVGIG (reference sequence). The V and J ends lost 2 bases and 5 bases, in that order; junction bases with no gene match: 4. The CDR3: CAWSFRGRYGYTF. The DNA of the CDR3 is TGTGCCTGGAGTTTCAGGGGGCGGTATGGCTACACCTTC.